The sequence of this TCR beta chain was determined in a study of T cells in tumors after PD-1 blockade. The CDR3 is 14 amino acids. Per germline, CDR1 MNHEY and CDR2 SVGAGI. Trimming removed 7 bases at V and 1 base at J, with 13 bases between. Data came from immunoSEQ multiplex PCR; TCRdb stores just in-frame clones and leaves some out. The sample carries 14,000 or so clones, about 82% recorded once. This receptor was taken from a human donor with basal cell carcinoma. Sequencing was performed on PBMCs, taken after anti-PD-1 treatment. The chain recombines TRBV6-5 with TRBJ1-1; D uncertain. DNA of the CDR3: TGTGCCAGCACCTCAAACGGAGGGAACACTGAAGCTTTCTTT. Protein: CASTSNGGNTEAFF.